A selection of T cell receptor beta chains follows, all from one sample in a study of T cells in Graves' hyperthyroidism and ophthalmopathy. Using its own MiXCR run on the multiplex PCR reads, TCRdb lists one record per CDR3 protein. The sample records about 340,000 distinct CDR3 sequences, approximately 22% being singletons. Sequenced sample: blood. The origin of the receptors is a woman between 50 and 59 years old with Graves' hyperthyroidism. Each CDR3 is given with its conserved first and last residue. The D gene is left open where the match is weak. Only some rows state a clone size, as once, few, many or a class for expanded clones.

clone size,V gene,J gene,D gene,CDR3 DNA,CDR3 protein
many,TRBV28,TRBJ2-2,TRBD1,TGTGCCAGCAGTACAGGGGGGACGCCGAACACCGGGGAGCTGTTTTTT,CASSTGGTPNTGELFF
few,TRBV30,TRBJ2-2,-,TGTGCCTGGTCCCCAGGAAGGGTCCCCGGGGAGCTGTTTTTT,CAWSPGRVPGELFF
many,TRBV28,TRBJ1-2,-,TGTGCCAGCAGTTTATTGAGGGGAGGGTCTAACTATGGCTACACCTTC,CASSLLRGGSNYGYTF
few,TRBV27,TRBJ2-2,TRBD1,TGTGCCAGCAGTCCAGAAGGACAGGGAGGATACACCGGGGAGCTGTTTTTT,CASSPEGQGGYTGELFF
many,TRBV6-1,TRBJ2-1,TRBD1,TGTGCCAGCAGACCGACAGGGGTAATCTACAATGAGCAGTTCTTC,CASRPTGVIYNEQFF
many,TRBV2,TRBJ1-5,TRBD1,TGTGCCTCAGCAAAAGGACAGGGGAATCAGCCCCAGCATTTT,CASAKGQGNQPQHF
few,TRBV28,TRBJ2-7,-,TGTGCCAGCAGTTTTCTAGGAAGAAACTACGAGCAGTACTTC,CASSFLGRNYEQYF
-,TRBV27,TRBJ1-3,-,TGTGCCAGCAGTTTAGTGGGTAACTCTGGAAACACCATATATTTT,CASSLVGNSGNTIYF
many,TRBV27,TRBJ2-7,TRBD2,TGTGCCAGCAGGAAAGGGACTAGCGGCTCCTACGAGCAGTACTTC,CASRKGTSGSYEQYF
-,TRBV2,TRBJ2-3,TRBD2,TGTGCCAGCGGTACCCCCTCTGGGACTAGTTCAGATACGCAGTATTTT,CASGTPSGTSSDTQYF
many,TRBV2,TRBJ2-6,-,TGTGCCAGCAGTGGCGTGTCTGGGGCCAACGTCCTGACTTTC,CASSGVSGANVLTF
few,TRBV10-3,TRBJ2-2,-,TGTGCCATCAGTGAAGGGATCGGGGAGCTGTTTTTT,CAISEGIGELFF
-,TRBV5-1,TRBJ2-5,-,TGCGCCAGCAGCTTATCAGGGGAATACTTGGAGACCCAGTACTTC,CASSLSGEYLETQYF
-,TRBV5-5,TRBJ1-1,TRBD1,TGTGCCAGCAGCCTCACCGGGGACAGGAAGACTGAAGCTTTCTTT,CASSLTGDRKTEAFF
-,TRBV7-2,TRBJ2-1,TRBD2,TGTGCCAGCAGCCTAAATCCGGGACTAGTCAACGAGGAGCAGTTCTTC,CASSLNPGLVNEEQFF
many,TRBV6-1,TRBJ2-3,TRBD1,TGTGCCACGGGGGACAGGGGGAGCACAGATACGCAGTATTTT,CATGDRGSTDTQYF
-,TRBV9,TRBJ1-2,TRBD1,TGTGCCAGCAGCTCTCCTCGACAGGGGAACTATGGCTACACCTTC,CASSSPRQGNYGYTF
-,TRBV7-3,TRBJ2-1,TRBD2,TGTGCCAGCAGCCTTAGCGGGAGGGCGGGTTACAATGAGCAGTTCTTC,CASSLSGRAGYNEQFF
-,TRBV5-1,TRBJ2-2,-,TGCGCCAGCAGCTTGGCCTACGGGACCGGGGAGCTGTTTTTT,CASSLAYGTGELFF
many,TRBV12-3/TRBV12-4,TRBJ2-3,-,TGTGCCAGCAGTGGGGGGGCAGGAGATACGCAGTATTTT,CASSGGAGDTQYF
-,TRBV7-9,TRBJ2-3,-,TGTGCCAGCATCGCGAAGGGCGGTAGCACAGATACGCAGTATTTT,CASIAKGGSTDTQYF
many,TRBV7-9,TRBJ2-7,TRBD1,TGTGCCAGCAGCTCGACAGGGAATGCCTACGAGCAGTACTTC,CASSSTGNAYEQYF
many,TRBV18,TRBJ2-5,TRBD2,TGTGCCAGCTCACTTGAGCGGGGGTACCAAGAGACCCAGTACTTC,CASSLERGYQETQYF
many,TRBV20-1,TRBJ1-2,TRBD1,TGCAGTGCTAGAGATGGACAGGGGAGCTATGGCTACACCTTC,CSARDGQGSYGYTF
-,TRBV19,TRBJ2-3,-,TGTGCCACAAGTAAGCTTTTGGGGCACTTCACAGATACGCAGTATTTT,CATSKLLGHFTDTQYF
-,TRBV19,TRBJ1-2,-,TGTGCCAGTAGTATAGATGGACGGCGGAGGAGCTACACCTTC,CASSIDGRRRSYTF
few,TRBV12-3/TRBV12-4,TRBJ2-7,-,TGTGCCAGCAGCCCGGGACATTCCTACGAGCAGTACTTC,CASSPGHSYEQYF
many,TRBV12-3/TRBV12-4,TRBJ1-1,-,TGTGCCAGCAGTTTACACCGTGACACTGAAGCTTTCTTT,CASSLHRDTEAFF
many,TRBV10-3,TRBJ1-1,-,TGTGCCATCAGTGACGGAATGTTGAACACTGAAGCTTTCTTT,CAISDGMLNTEAFF
many,TRBV6-6,TRBJ1-1,-,TGTGCCAGCAGTTACTCGACGAGGAGGGGGGGAAAAGCTTTCTTT,CASSYSTRRGGKAFF
many,TRBV18,TRBJ2-3,TRBD2,TGTGCCAGCTCACCAGTTAGCGGGAGTAGCACAGATACGCAGTATTTT,CASSPVSGSSTDTQYF
many,TRBV20-1,TRBJ1-1,-,TGCAGTGCTAGGGGGGAGGGGGGACACACTGAAGCTTTCTTT,CSARGEGGHTEAFF
-,TRBV5-1,TRBJ2-5,TRBD2,TGCGCCAGCAGCCCTCGTGAGCGGGGGTGGGAGACCCAGTACTTC,CASSPRERGWETQYF
many,TRBV20-1,TRBJ2-1,TRBD2,TGCAGTGCTAAAGTACTAGCGGGAGACAATGAGCAGTTCTTC,CSAKVLAGDNEQFF
-,TRBV30,TRBJ2-7,-,TGTGCCTGGGGGCCGACTTTAAGCTCCTACGAGCAGTACTTC,CAWGPTLSSYEQYF
-,TRBV7-6,TRBJ2-7,TRBD2,TGTGCCAGCAGCTTAGGAGTTTTTGGGCGGACTAGCGGGAGGGTCGAGCAGTACTTC,CASSLGVFGRTSGRVEQYF
-,TRBV5-5,TRBJ2-7,-,TGTGCCAGCAGCTTGCGCCACGGGATGGGCTCCTACGAGCAGTACTTC,CASSLRHGMGSYEQYF
many,TRBV30,TRBJ1-1,-,TGTGCCTGGAGTGTACGTGGAGAAGCTTTCTTT,CAWSVRGEAFF
-,TRBV15,TRBJ2-1,-,TGTGCCACCAGCAGTGCGGAATGCAATGAGCAGTTCTTC,CATSSAECNEQFF
many,TRBV30,TRBJ1-5,TRBD1,TGTGCCTGGAGACAAAGGGACAGGGGTCAGCCCCAGCATTTT,CAWRQRDRGQPQHF
many,TRBV11-2,TRBJ2-7,TRBD1,TGTGCCAGCAGCCCCGAGAGGACAGGGATCGAGCAGTACTTC,CASSPERTGIEQYF
-,TRBV13,TRBJ2-2,TRBD1,TGTGCCAGCAGCCCACCGACAGGGGGCTACGGGGAGCTGTTTTTT,CASSPPTGGYGELFF
-,TRBV2,TRBJ2-1,-,TGTGCCAGCACGCTGACCTCCTTCAGTGAGCAGTTCTTC,CASTLTSFSEQFF
many,TRBV9,TRBJ2-1,-,TGTGCCAGCAGCGTAGCTTATGGAGGTAGCACCTACAATGAGCAGTTCTTC,CASSVAYGGSTYNEQFF
many,TRBV20-1,TRBJ2-1,TRBD1,TGCAGTGCTAGCGGGGGACAGGTTCCCCACAATGAGCAGTTCTTC,CSASGGQVPHNEQFF
few,TRBV18,TRBJ2-1,-,TGTGCCAGCTCACCAGTAAGTAGTGGGAGAACCTACAATGAGCAGTTCTTC,CASSPVSSGRTYNEQFF
many,TRBV20-1,TRBJ2-1,TRBD1,TGCAGTGCTCAGGACAGGACCTACAATGAGCAGTTCTTC,CSAQDRTYNEQFF
many,TRBV7-8,TRBJ2-3,-,TGTGCCAGCAGCCAAACCACAGATACGCAGTATTTT,CASSQTTDTQYF
many,TRBV2,TRBJ2-2,-,TGTGCCAGCAGTGAAGCGGCCACCGGGGAGCTGTTTTTT,CASSEAATGELFF
-,TRBV2,TRBJ2-7,TRBD1,TGTGCCAGCAGTGGACTGACAGGGGATTCCTACGAGCAGTACTTC,CASSGLTGDSYEQYF
many,TRBV7-2,TRBJ2-7,TRBD2,TGTGCCAGCAGCTTCGGACTAGCAGTCTACGAGCAGTACTTC,CASSFGLAVYEQYF
many,TRBV24-1,TRBJ2-1,TRBD1,TGTGCCACCAGTGATTCCGGGACAGGGGGGCGCAATGAGCAGTTCTTC,CATSDSGTGGRNEQFF
many,TRBV20-1,TRBJ2-1,TRBD1,TGCAGTGCTAGAGATCTACAGGGGGCCTACAATGAGCAGTTCTTC,CSARDLQGAYNEQFF